The entry that follows covers one T cell receptor (beta chain) sequence. Germline CDR1 and CDR2: SGHAT and FQNNGV. V lost 5 bases, J lost 1 base, and 11 bases lay in between. CDR3 size: 15 residues. TCRdb keeps only in-frame clones here, not all; method: immunoSEQ multiplex PCR. The sample lists under 300,000 clones; about 90% were seen once. The age range of participants was about 18 to 95 years, with residence in about two dozen US areas. This sample was taken from a study of blood T cell repertoires in COVID-19. Study context: The United States, Italy and Spain provided the acute and convalescent COVID-19 samples.

Input material: PBMCs or T cells enriched from blood (not recorded which). The J gene is TRBJ2-2, the V gene TRBV11-2, with D perhaps TRBD2 (5 bases). The source of this sequence is a woman aged 55-69 years who had recovered from COVID-19. The CDR3 loop is CASSPLGLNTGELFF. For the CDR3, the DNA is TGTGCCAGCAGCCCCCTAGGACTGAACACCGGGGAGCTGTTTTTT.